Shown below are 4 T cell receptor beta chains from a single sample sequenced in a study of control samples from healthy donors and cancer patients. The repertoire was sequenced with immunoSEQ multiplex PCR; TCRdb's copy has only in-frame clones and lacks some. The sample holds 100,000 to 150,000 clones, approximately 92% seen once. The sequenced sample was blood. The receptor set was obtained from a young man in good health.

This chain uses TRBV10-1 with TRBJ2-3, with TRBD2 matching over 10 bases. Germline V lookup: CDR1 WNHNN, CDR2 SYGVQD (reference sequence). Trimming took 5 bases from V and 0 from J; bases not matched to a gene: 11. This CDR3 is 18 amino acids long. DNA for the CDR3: TGCGCCAGCAGTATCGGACTAGCGGTACTCACTAGCACAGATACGCAGTATTTT. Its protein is CASSIGLAVLTSTDTQYF.

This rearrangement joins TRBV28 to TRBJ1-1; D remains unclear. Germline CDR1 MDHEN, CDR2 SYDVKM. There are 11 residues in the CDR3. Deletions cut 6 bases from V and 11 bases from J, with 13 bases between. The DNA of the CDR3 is TGTGCCAGCAGAGATCCGTCATGGGCTTTCTTT. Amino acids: CASRDPSWAFF.

The CDR3 nucleotides are TGTGCCAGCAGCTTAGGTGGTACAGGGACGGGCGAGCAGTACTTC. It is translated as CASSLGGTGTGEQYF. The chain carries TRBV7-6 and TRBJ2-7, with D perhaps TRBD1 (6 bases). Trimming stripped 1 base from V and 6 bases from J, with 16 bases between. The CDR3 spans 15 residues. Germline V gene lookup returns CDR1 SGHVS and CDR2 FNYEAQ. Based on the CDR3 plus reference TRBV7-6 and TRBJ2-7, the full variable domain is GAGVSQSPRYKVTKRGQDVALRCDPISGHVSLYWYRQALGQGPEFLTYFNYEAQQDKSGLPNDRFSAERPEGSISTLTIQRTEQRDSAMYRCASSLGGTGTGEQYFGPGTRLTVT.

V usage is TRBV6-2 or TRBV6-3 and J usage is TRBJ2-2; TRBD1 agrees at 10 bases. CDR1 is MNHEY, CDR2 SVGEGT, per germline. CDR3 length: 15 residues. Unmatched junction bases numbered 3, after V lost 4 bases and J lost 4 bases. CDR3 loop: CASSSGTGATGELFF. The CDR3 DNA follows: TGTGCCAGCAGTTCTGGGACAGGGGCCACCGGGGAGCTGTTTTTT.